The source of this T cell receptor beta chain is a study of Graves' ophthalmopathy and Graves' hyperthyroidism. Study-wide context: Peripheral blood was gathered at first diagnosis, ahead of any treatment whatsoever.

Study-wide findings and caveats: Blood repertoires reportedly contained most expanded thyroid clonotypes above 0.001 frequency. In separating ophthalmopathy from stable hyperthyroidism, a 13-signature model achieved 85% to 90% sensitivity and 70% to 83% specificity.

Scientists amplified the TCR beta CDR3 regions from RNA transcripts. An opening RT-PCR round employed HTBI primers and preceded a second-round multiplex PCR. In TCRdb, the multiplex PCR reads were re-called with MiXCR into one record per CDR3 protein. The sample includes 150,000 to 200,000 distinct CDR3 sequences, approximately 40% of them seen just once. This clonotype was observed many times. Its specificity is unknown. The sample taken for sequencing was peripheral blood. The source of this sequence is a woman aged 40 to 49 with Graves' ophthalmopathy.

The CDR3, as DNA: TGTGCCAGCAGCTTAAGGACCACGGAGAACACTGAAGCTTTCTTT. Translating gives CASSLRTTENTEAFF. This sequence joins TRBV7-8 and TRBJ1-1, with D hard to call. CDR1 and CDR2 (germline): SGHVS, FQNEAQ. This CDR3 has 15 residues. V was trimmed by 2 bases and J by 1 base, leaving 11 bases between them.